These T cell receptor beta chains were read from a single sample in a study of shared clonotypes between healthy human individuals. Some clones are missing from TCRdb's copy, which holds only in-frame ones; the method was immunoSEQ multiplex PCR. The table includes 850,000 to 1,200,000 clones, about 77% detected once. The sample consisted of memory CD4+ T cells sorted from blood. Every receptor here comes from a young man in good health. Both conserved end residues are part of each CDR3.

j_call | v_call | cdr3_aa
TRBJ1-4 | TRBV6-1 | CASKSSRDEKLFF
TRBJ2-2 | TRBV28 | CASSLGLAGSLFF
TRBJ1-6 | TRBV5-1 | CASTIQGDSPLHF
TRBJ2-1 | TRBV5-6 | CASSFRTVSYNEQFF
TRBJ1-1 | TRBV6-1 | CASRFHGGTGTEAFF
TRBJ2-7 | TRBV11-2 | CASSLSEGQTYEQYF
TRBJ2-6 | TRBV7-4 | CAGSGTLPQSRANVLTF
TRBJ2-7 | TRBV4-3 | CASSQDEGDRRNF
TRBJ2-7 | TRBV5-1 | CASSPDSGGTSYEQYF
TRBJ2-1 | TRBV11-2 | CASSLLMGSHNEQFF
TRBJ1-5 | TRBV2 | CASRGTGANQPQHF
TRBJ2-1 | TRBV18 | CASSPGLAGGGSGQFF
TRBJ1-6 | TRBV30 | CAWSGTGTGDNSPLHF
TRBJ2-1 | TRBV6-6 | CASTGTSSYNEQFF
TRBJ2-1 | TRBV28 | CASSSPRSLYNEQFF
TRBJ2-7 | TRBV30 | CALAGNSYEQYF
TRBJ2-7 | TRBV2 | CASRTTYTNLPSSYEQYF
TRBJ1-1 | TRBV25-1 | CASNTGTRHTEAFF
TRBJ2-7 | TRBV7-6 | CASSPGSTYEQYF
TRBJ2-3 | TRBV30 | CAWSPSGHITDTQYF
TRBJ2-7 | TRBV9 | CASSVGSGRDEQYF
TRBJ1-4 | TRBV7-9 | CASSPDRVGEKLFF
TRBJ2-7 | TRBV28 | CASSATTGGGSYEQYF
TRBJ2-1 | TRBV19 | CASSPGQTYNEQFF
TRBJ2-1 | TRBV10-2 | CASRLGTGGSYNEQFF
TRBJ2-2 | TRBV2 | CASRGTYITGELFF
TRBJ2-3 | TRBV7-9 | CAMDRTSGGSTDTQYF
TRBJ2-7 | TRBV7-2 | CASSLAGGAINEQYF
TRBJ2-7 | TRBV29-1 | CSVGAGGMGEQYF